Detailed here is one TCR beta chain. Its antigen is not yet known. Within one base of it there is no much larger clone, and no base qualities were kept. PBMCs were isolated by Ficoll-Paque density gradient centrifugation. The sequencer listed for this sample is Illumina NovaSeq 6000. TCRalpha and TCRbeta cDNA libraries were built by 5'RACE with constant-segment primers, adding sample barcodes and unique molecular identifiers. Trizol reagent was used to extract RNA from every sample. Libraries were amplified in two PCR steps, with a second sample barcode and Illumina TruSeq adapters added in the second step. Sequencing of libraries was performed on an Illumina NovaSeq with 2 x 150 bp paired-end reads. From the authors' description of their analysis: With migec v1.2.7, reads were demultiplexed and then collapsed into UMI-guided consensus sequences. Using mixcr v2.1.11, UMI consensuses were aligned to TRA and TRB V and J templates and then assembled into clonotypes. A clonotype was counted as expanded or contracted only when both edgeR and NoisET called the clonotype significant, with the noise models trained on biological replicates. For edgeR calls, a false discovery rate-adjusted p below 0.01 and a log2 fold-change threshold of 1 were applied. As an exploratory analysis of dynamics, PCA with hierarchical clustering was applied to max-normalized trajectories of the 1000 most abundant clonotypes. Separately sequenced CD4+ and CD8+ repertoires were used to assign the CD4 or CD8 phenotype of responding clones. TCRdb trimmed public reads at Q25 via fastp, called clones via MiXCR and kept in-frame beta chains. Rows are unified per CDR3 protein, each entry keeping the most common DNA and genes. In this record, the V and J calls reflect TCRdb's handling and not the investigators' own analysis. Present in this sample are 500,000 to 650,000 distinct CDR3 sequences, about 20% of which were seen just once. The ten biggest clones cover around 7.7% of the sample.

This sample stems from a study of T-cell memory formation after mild COVID-19 listed by TCRdb under 2021. Looking at the study overall: Most TCR sequence clusters were specific to one of the two donors. In a couple of donors, T-cell clones that expanded and contracted after mild COVID-19 were tracked by sequencing TCRalpha and TCRbeta repertoires over time. Two young, previously healthy adult volunteers made up the cohort, one male and one female. The investigation overall reported the following: SARS-CoV-2 specificity of the second-wave clones peaking on day 37 was not confirmed. Only two mild cases were covered by the study, and larger cohorts that include severe cases with pre-infection samples were considered necessary. The detection of some responding clones in pre-infection memory suggests that pre-existing cross-reactive memory T cells joined the SARS-CoV-2 response. Clones that contracted from day 15 to 85 showed balanced CD4/CD8 phenotypes, whereas a second wave of clones that expanded from day 15 to 37 leaned towards CD4+. Contracting CD4+ clones appeared mostly in the CM and EM memory subsets, whereas CD8+ clones were enriched in EMRA.

CDR1 is given as MNHNS and CDR2 as SASEGT, both from the germline V gene. V trim: 4 bases; J trim: 1 base; unmatched bases: 6. The cysteine opens and the phenylalanine closes a CDR3 of 15 amino acids. The entry retains the CDR3 DNA only, 45 bases that are in frame from base 1. The receptor was derived from an adult woman who had mild COVID-19 (a few samples of this study predate the infection). The sample titles of this study are shuffled in the database, so cell type and time point are left out; the donor was told from shared clones. Input material: PBMCs or a T cell subset sorted from them (not recorded which). The rearrangement joined TRBV6-1 to TRBJ2-7, with 8 bases in between that match TRBD2. The CDR3 is CASSVTGRGSYEQYF. The DNA sequence reads TGTGCCAGCAGTGTAACCGGGAGGGGTTCCTACGAGCAGTACTTC.